A selection of T cell receptor beta chains follows, all from one sample in a study of human T cells and chemical hapten exposure. A single record per CDR3 protein comes from TCRdb applying MiXCR to the RACE reads. The sample holds over 35,000 distinct CDR3 sequences, 10% seen once. This material consisted of whole blood, taken in connection with sensitization to the hapten diphenylcyclopropenone (DPC). The receptors here all came from a young man with alopecia areata. Some clones in this sample may be carry-over from other donors' samples. Both conserved end residues are part of each CDR3. The order of the fields is J gene, D gene, V gene, clone size, CDR3 DNA, CDR3 protein. D genes are given only for firm matches. Clone size is shown for a subset of rows, as once, few, many or a class of expanded clone.

>TRBJ2-3|.|TRBV7-2|few
TGTGCCAGCAGCTTAGGGACTCCAGGGACAGATACGCAGTATTTT
CASSLGTPGTDTQYF
>TRBJ2-5|.|TRBV7-3|.
TGTGCCAGCAGCTTAGTTGAAGAGACCCAGTACTTC
CASSLVEETQYF
>TRBJ1-4|.|TRBV18|many
TGTGCCAGCTCACCACTTTCCTTTTTTAATAATGAAAAACTGTTTTTT
CASSPLSFFNNEKLFF
>TRBJ1-1|.|TRBV10-1|many
TGCGCCAGCAGTGAAACCATGAACACTGAAGCTTTCTTT
CASSETMNTEAFF
>TRBJ2-1|.|TRBV11-2|many
TGTGCCAGCAGCTTAGGGTACAGGTACAATGAGCAGTTCTTC
CASSLGYRYNEQFF
>TRBJ2-3|.|TRBV20-1|.
TGCAGTGCTATAAGCGGAGGGCCGACAGATACGCAGTATTTT
CSAISGGPTDTQYF
>TRBJ1-1|.|TRBV2|many
TGTGCCAGCAGTCGGGGAGTGAACACTGAAGCTTTCTTT
CASSRGVNTEAFF
>TRBJ2-1|.|TRBV6-4|few
TGTGCCAGCAGTGACCACTCCAGGGACAATGAGCAGTTCTTC
CASSDHSRDNEQFF
>TRBJ1-5|.|TRBV10-2|few
TGCGCCAGCAGTGTCGACAGGTTAGGCCAGCCCCAGCATTTT
CASSVDRLGQPQHF
>TRBJ1-6|.|TRBV27|.
TGTGCCAGCAGTTCGATACAGGTTCCCGGAGGCACCTATAATTCACCCCTCCACTTT
CASSSIQVPGGTYNSPLHF
>TRBJ2-1|TRBD2|TRBV15|.
TGTGCCACCAGCAGTCTTCTAGCGGGAGGGTACAATGAGCAGTTCTTC
CATSSLLAGGYNEQFF
>TRBJ2-2|TRBD2|TRBV4-3|.
TGCGCCAGCAGCCAAGACCGACTAGCGGGAGCCACCGGGGAGCTGTTTTTT
CASSQDRLAGATGELFF
>TRBJ1-5|.|TRBV7-6|many
TGTGCCAGCAGCTTAGGGCCAAGAGGGCCGGGCAATCAGCCCCAGCATTTT
CASSLGPRGPGNQPQHF
>TRBJ2-3|TRBD2|TRBV7-7|few
TGTGCCAGCAGCACGGGACTAGCGACGGACACAGATACGCAGTATTTT
CASSTGLATDTDTQYF
>TRBJ2-3|.|TRBV7-8|.
TGTGCCAGCAGCTTAGATACAATTGGGGCAGATACGCAGTATTTT
CASSLDTIGADTQYF
>TRBJ2-2|.|TRBV20-1|.
TGCAGTGCTAGATCTCGCGGGAACACCGGGGAGCTGTTTTTT
CSARSRGNTGELFF
>TRBJ2-2|TRBD1|TRBV7-2|many
TGTGCCAGCAGCGCGGACAGGGTGGACACCGGGGAGCTGTTTTTT
CASSADRVDTGELFF
>TRBJ2-1|TRBD2|TRBV7-3|.
TGTGCCAGCAGCCCGAACGAGCGGGGGAACAATGAGCAGTTCTTC
CASSPNERGNNEQFF
>TRBJ2-1|.|TRBV4-1|.
TGCGCCAGCAGCCGAATTAGCGAAAGTGAGCAGTTCTTC
CASSRISESEQFF
>TRBJ1-5|TRBD1|TRBV30|.
TGTGCCTGGAGTGGACGCGGGAGACAGGGTTGGGTGAATCAGCCCCGGCATTTT
CAWSGRGRQGWVNQPRHF
>TRBJ2-1|.|TRBV7-6|many
TGTGCCAGCTCGGTCTCTTTGAACAATGAGCAGTTCTTC
CASSVSLNNEQFF
>TRBJ2-3|.|TRBV4-2|few
TGTGCCAGCAGCCAAGTGGCGGCTAGCACAGATACGCAGTATTTT
CASSQVAASTDTQYF
>TRBJ2-1|.|TRBV12-3/TRBV12-4|many
TGTGCCAGCAGTTTCTATCGAGAGGGCCATACCGATGAGCAGTTCTTC
CASSFYREGHTDEQFF
>TRBJ2-5|TRBD2|TRBV11-2|many
TGTGCCAGCAGCAATCGGGGGGGTGAGGAGACCCAGTACTTC
CASSNRGGEETQYF
>TRBJ1-6|.|TRBV4-2|many
TGTGCCAGCAGCCAAGAAGTAACTTCACCCCTCCACTTT
CASSQEVTSPLHF
>TRBJ2-2|.|TRBV6-5|.
TGTGCCAGCAGGATGAGGGGCCCCGGGGAGCTGTTTTTT
CASRMRGPGELFF
>TRBJ2-5|TRBD1|TRBV29-1|many
TGCAGCGTTCAATCCGGGACAGGGGGCGCAATGGAGACCCAGTACTTC
CSVQSGTGGAMETQYF
>TRBJ2-1|.|TRBV21-1|many
TGTGCCAGCACCCGGGGAAGGACCCGGGCGACATCAATGCAGGGTGAGCAGTTCTTC
CASTRGRTRATSMQGEQFF
>TRBJ2-7|.|TRBV11-1|few
TGTGCCAGCAGCTTAGAAGCAGGACGCTCCTACGAGCAGTACTTC
CASSLEAGRSYEQYF
>TRBJ2-3|.|TRBV29-1|few
TGCAGCTGTGTTGCCTATACAGATACGCAGTATTTT
CSCVAYTDTQYF
>TRBJ2-7|.|TRBV5-1|few
TGCGCCAGTTCCATGACAGGACCGAGGGAGCAGTACTTC
CASSMTGPREQYF
>TRBJ1-2|TRBD1|TRBV27|many
TGTGCCAGCAGTCCTTATATAGGGGACAGGGAGGACTATGGCTACACCTTC
CASSPYIGDREDYGYTF
>TRBJ2-3|.|TRBV2|few
TGTGCCAGGGGGAGCGCAGATACGCAGTATTTT
CARGSADTQYF